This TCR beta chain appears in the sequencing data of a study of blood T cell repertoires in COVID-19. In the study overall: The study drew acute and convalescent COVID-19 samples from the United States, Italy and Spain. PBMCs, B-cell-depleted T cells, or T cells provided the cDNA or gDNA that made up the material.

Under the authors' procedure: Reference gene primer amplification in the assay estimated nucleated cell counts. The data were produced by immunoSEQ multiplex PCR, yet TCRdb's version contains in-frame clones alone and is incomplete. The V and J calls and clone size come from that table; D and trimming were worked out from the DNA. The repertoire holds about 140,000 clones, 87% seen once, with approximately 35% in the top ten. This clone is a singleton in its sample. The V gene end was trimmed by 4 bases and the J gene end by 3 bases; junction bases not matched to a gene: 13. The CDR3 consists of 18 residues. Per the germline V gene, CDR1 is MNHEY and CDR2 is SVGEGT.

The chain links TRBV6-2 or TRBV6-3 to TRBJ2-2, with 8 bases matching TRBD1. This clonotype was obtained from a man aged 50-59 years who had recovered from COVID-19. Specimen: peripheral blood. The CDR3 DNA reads TGTGCCAGCAGTTCCCTTTGGTTGAGACAGGGGCACACCGGGGAGCTGTTTTTT. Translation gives CASSSLWLRQGHTGELFF.